The 24 T cell receptor beta chains below all came from one sample that was sequenced in a study of cytomegalovirus exposure and HLA in healthy donors (dated by TCRdb to 2017 to 2019). Preparation of the library involved the immunoSEQ multiplex PCR assay. The multiplex PCR relied on a mix of 60 forward primers for TCR Vbeta segments and 13 reverse primers for TCR Jbeta segments. TCRdb retrieved this table from immuneACCESS and kept in-frame rearrangements only. Not all clones are present; in checked studies, unresolved V genes account for under half, and no reason is known for the remainder. The table for this sample lists approximately 110,000 clones; 65% to 80% of them were counted only once. The ten top clones hold roughly 13% of the sample. Sequencing input: PBMCs. The receptor set was obtained from a woman between 40 and 55 years old in good health and CMV-seropositive.

This clone was recorded once. The J gene is TRBJ1-2, the V gene TRBV6-6; 8 nucleotides line up with TRBD1. The CDR3 runs to 14 residues. Per germline, CDR1 MNHNY and CDR2 SVGAGI (reference sequence). Trimming took 2 bases from V and 8 from J; bases not matched to a gene: 7. The CDR3 DNA is TGTGCCAGCAGTTACATCTCGGACAGGGACGGCTACACCTTC. This encodes CASSYISDRDGYTF.

This clone was seen once. The chain carries TRBV7-2 and TRBJ2-7, with TRBD2 as a possible D gene (6 bases). Germline assignment: CDR1 SGHTA and CDR2 FQGNSA. The CDR3 has 14 amino acids. Deletions cut 6 bases from V and 3 bases from J, with 15 bases between. The CDR3 region has the DNA TGTGCCAGCAGATTACAGGAGGGCCACTACGAGCAGTACTTC. It translates to CASRLQEGHYEQYF.

The gene calls are TRBV5-1 and TRBJ1-1, with no clear D. Per germline, CDR1 SGHRS and CDR2 YFSETQ. This CDR3 contains 14 residues. V was clipped by 2 bases and J by 5 bases, with 13 bases between them. The CDR3 region has the DNA TGCGCCAGCAGCTTTAGGCAGGATGGGACTGAAGCTTTCTTT. Its protein product is CASSFRQDGTEAFF. The full variable domain, in which reference TRBV5-1 and TRBJ1-1 provide the parts outside the CDR3, is KAGVTQTPRYLIKTRGQQVTLSCSPISGHRSVSWYQQTPGQGLQFLFEYFSETQRNKGNFPGRFSGRQFSNSRSEMNVSTLELGDSALYLCASSFRQDGTEAFFGQGTRLTVV.

This chain joins TRBV30 and TRBJ1-1; maybe TRBD1 (6 bases). Germline V lookup: CDR1 GTSNPN, CDR2 SVGIG (reference sequence). Trimming took off 2 bases at V and 1 base at J, with 11 bases between the two ends. This CDR3 comprises 14 residues. CDR3 coding DNA: TGTGCCTGGAGTCTCTGGACAGAGAACACTGAAGCTTTCTTT. Encoded protein: CAWSLWTENTEAFF. Variable domain in full (rest from reference TRBV30 and TRBJ1-1): SQTIHQWPATLVQPVGSPLSLECTVEGTSNPNLYWYRQAAGRGLQLLFYSVGIGQISSEVPQNLSASRPQDRQFILSSKKLLLSDSGFYLCAWSLWTENTEAFFGQGTRLTVV.

This rearrangement joins TRBV5-1 to TRBJ2-7; D not resolved. Trimming left V 1 base short and J 0 bases short, with 8 bases between. The CDR3 has 14 residues. In germline, CDR1 is SGHRS, CDR2 YFSETQ. The CDR3 DNA reads TGCGCCAGCAGCTTGACACGCAGCTCCTACGAGCAGTACTTC. It translates to CASSLTRSSYEQYF.

This clone was recorded a few times. This chain uses TRBV28 with TRBJ1-4; 9 positions agree with TRBD1. CDR1 is MDHEN and CDR2 is SYDVKM in the germline V gene. This CDR3 spans 14 amino acids. Losses at the gene ends were 4 bases for V and 8 bases for J; bases not matched to a gene: 5. The CDR3 region is CASSSQGAGEKLFF. The CDR3 DNA is TGTGCCAGCAGTTCACAGGGGGCGGGGGAAAAACTGTTTTTT.

This clone has only a few counts. The chain couples TRBV7-9 to TRBJ2-2; the match to TRBD2 covers 12 bases. This CDR3 is 14 amino acids long. The germline gives CDR1 SEHNR, CDR2 FQNEAQ (reference sequence). J was trimmed by 6 bases and V by 7 bases; bases with no gene match: 3. CDR3 amino acids: CASNGLAGPGELFF. The CDR3 DNA is TGTGCCAGCAATGGACTAGCGGGACCCGGGGAGCTGTTTTTT. Supplemented by reference TRBV7-9 and TRBJ2-2, the full variable domain reads DTGVSQNPRHKITKRGQNVTFRCDPISEHNRLYWYRQTLGQGPEFLTYFQNEAQLEKSRLLSDRFSAERPKGSFSTLEIQRTEQGDSAMYLCASNGLAGPGELFFGEGSRLTVL.

The chain recombines TRBV19 with TRBJ2-7, with D uncertain. CDR3 length: 14 residues. CDR1 and CDR2 (germline): LNHDA, SQIVND (reference sequence). Trimming pared 0 bases from V and 1 base from J, leaving 7 bases between. CDR3 sequence reads: CASSIDRGSYEQYF. The CDR3 DNA reads as TGTGCCAGTAGTATAGATCGAGGTTCCTACGAGCAGTACTTC.

The chain joins TRBV19 to TRBJ2-7; 7 bases line up with TRBD1. This CDR3 region has 14 residues. Looked up from germline, CDR1 is LNHDA and CDR2 is SQIVND (reference sequence). V trimming: 5 bases; J trimming: 10 bases; junction bases outside the gene matches: 14. The CDR3 here is CASSLSWDSPAQYF. The CDR3 region has the DNA TGTGCCAGTAGTCTCTCTTGGGACAGTCCGGCCCAGTACTTC.

The chain links TRBV5-1 to TRBJ2-5, with D perhaps TRBD2 (5 bases). Germline lookup yields CDR1 SGHRS and CDR2 YFSETQ. V lost 3 bases and J lost 5, with 14 bases in between. The length of the CDR3 is 14 residues. The CDR3 loop reads CASSSRGTAETQYF. The CDR3, as DNA: TGCGCCAGCAGCTCCCGGGGTACGGCCGAGACCCAGTACTTC.

This clone was seen more than once but under ten times. The V gene is TRBV9, the J gene TRBJ2-1, with a tentative D call TRBD1 (6 bases). Trimming left V 0 bases short and J 2 bases short, with 9 bases between. In germline, CDR1 is SGDLS, CDR2 YYNGEE. This CDR3 contains 15 residues. This CDR3 reads CASSVGQVAYNEQFF. CDR3 bases: TGTGCCAGCAGCGTAGGACAGGTCGCCTACAATGAGCAGTTCTTC.

This clone was counted between two and nine times. This chain joins TRBV6-1 and TRBJ1-1; unclear D gene. Germline V gives CDR1 MNHNS, CDR2 SASEGT. With 7 bases removed from V and 2 bases from J, the gap between germline ends came to 11 bases. This CDR3 contains 13 residues. Written as DNA, the CDR3 is TGTGCCAGCAAGGCAGGACTAAACACTGAAGCTTTCTTT. It yields the protein CASKAGLNTEAFF.

As to this clone: A junction end diverges from the germline sequence, so it may reflect a read error. V usage is TRBV5-8 and J usage is TRBJ2-5, with D unclear. The J call may be wrong; the DNA end is better matched by TRBJ2-7. The CDR3 runs to 11 residues. Germline loops: CDR1 SGHTS, CDR2 YDEGEE. For the CDR3, the DNA is TGTGCCAGCCGCTTCTCCTACGAGCAGTACTTC. Protein product: CASRFSYEQYF.

This sequence joins TRBV28 and TRBJ2-7; maybe TRBD2 (6 bases). The CDR3 loop spans 13 amino acids. V lost 6 bases and J 2 bases, leaving 11 bases between the germline ends. Germline V gene lookup returns CDR1 MDHEN and CDR2 SYDVKM. The CDR3 loop reads CASRPGTPYEQYF. CDR3 coding DNA: TGTGCCAGCAGACCCGGGACTCCCTACGAGCAGTACTTC.

This rearrangement joins TRBV2 to TRBJ2-2; a weak D match, TRBD1 (6 bases). This CDR3 comprises 15 residues. CDR1 SNHLY and CDR2 FYNNEI come from the germline V gene. V was trimmed by 6 bases and J by 7 bases, leaving 18 bases between them. Here the CDR3 DNA reads TGTGCCAGCAGGCAGGGGCTACGGGGTGGCGGGGAGCTGTTTTTT. Its translation: CASRQGLRGGGELFF.

This chain joins TRBV7-8 and TRBJ2-5; 8 positions match TRBD1. TRBJ2-7 explains the end of the DNA better; the J call may be wrong. The CDR3 spans 15 residues. In germline, CDR1 is SGHVS, CDR2 FQNEAQ. CDR3 bases: TGTGCCAGCAGCCTTTCCCGGGACAGGTCCTACGAGCAGTACTTC. This gives the protein CASSLSRDRSYEQYF.

In this sample, this clone turned up a few times. This chain connects TRBV2 to TRBJ2-5; D is ambiguous. Germline CDR1 SNHLY, CDR2 FYNNEI. This CDR3 is 12 amino acids long. V was cut by 2 bases and J by 5 bases, with 6 bases left in between. The CDR3 DNA is TGTGCCAGCAGTGAATTTCTGGAGACCCAGTACTTC. It is translated as CASSEFLETQYF.

The chain combines TRBV5-4 with TRBJ2-7, with 14 nucleotides matching TRBD2. The length of the CDR3 is 17 residues. The germline V gene has CDR1 SGHNT and CDR2 YYREEE (reference sequence). The trim removed 4 bases at V and 5 bases at J, leaving 11 bases unmatched. The CDR3 region is CASSLESPGLAGDEQYF. The CDR3 coding sequence is TGTGCCAGCAGCCTGGAGAGTCCGGGACTAGCGGGAGACGAGCAGTACTTC. Combining the CDR3 with reference TRBV5-4 and TRBJ2-7 gives the whole variable domain ETGVTQSPTHLIKTRGQQVTLRCSSQSGHNTVSWYQQALGQGPQFIFQYYREEENGRGNFPPRFSGLQFPNYSSELNVNALELDDSALYLCASSLESPGLAGDEQYFGPGTRLTVT.

In its sample, this clone was seen a few times. The chain joins TRBV7-3 to TRBJ2-5, with D maybe TRBD2 (5 bases). The J call may be incorrect, as the DNA end agrees better with TRBJ2-7. The CDR3 spans 15 residues. The germline CDR1 and CDR2 sequences are SGHTA and FQGTGA. The CDR3 is CASSRSGVGNYEQYF. CDR3 in DNA: TGTGCCAGCAGCCGGTCCGGGGTCGGTAACTACGAGCAGTACTTC.

Only a few counts were recorded for this clone. Other DNA sequences in this specimen translate into the identical CDR3. V gene TRBV19 combines with J gene TRBJ2-7, with a tentative D call TRBD1 (6 bases). The CDR3 has 12 amino acids. Trimming removed 6 bases at V and 5 bases at J, with 11 bases between. Germline V gene lookup returns CDR1 LNHDA and CDR2 SQIVND (reference sequence). As DNA, the CDR3 is TGTGCCAGTAGCCGTACAGGGAACGAGCAGTACTTC. It translates to CASSRTGNEQYF.

This chain joins TRBV5-6 and TRBJ2-5; the match to TRBD1 covers 7 bases. The CDR3 is made up of 14 amino acids. With V trimmed by 3 bases and J by 5 bases, 7 bases remained unmatched. In germline, CDR1 is SGHDT, CDR2 YYEEEE. The CDR3: CASSSPTGYETQYF. The CDR3 DNA is TGTGCCAGCAGCTCACCGACAGGGTACGAGACCCAGTACTTC. Drawing the rest from reference TRBV5-6 and TRBJ2-5, the complete variable domain is DAGVTQSPTHLIKTRGQQVTLRCSPKSGHDTVSWYQQALGQGPQFIFQYYEEEERQRGNFPDRFSGHQFPNYSSELNVNALLLGDSALYLCASSSPTGYETQYFGPGTRLLVL.

V usage is TRBV5-1 and J usage is TRBJ1-1, with D hard to call. The V and J ends lost 0 bases and 1 base respectively, with 16 bases between them. Germline values: CDR1 SGHRS, CDR2 YFSETQ. This CDR3 has 17 amino acids. This CDR3 reads CASSLAVWARENTEAFF. CDR3 nucleotides: TGCGCCAGCAGCTTGGCTGTATGGGCCCGGGAGAACACTGAAGCTTTCTTT.

CDR3 protein: CASRRLAGRNEQFF. The DNA for the CDR3 is TGTGCCAGCAGACGACTAGCGGGAAGGAATGAGCAGTTCTTC. The rearrangement uses TRBV2 and TRBJ2-1; 11 nucleotides line up with TRBD2. V lost 6 bases, J lost 7 bases, and 5 bases stayed unmatched. Germline CDR1 and CDR2: SNHLY and FYNNEI. This CDR3 is built from 14 residues.

This rearrangement joins TRBV5-4 to TRBJ1-2; 9 nucleotides match TRBD1. This CDR3 comprises 19 residues. Trimming cost V 4 bases and J 2 bases; bases outside gene matches: 18. Per the germline V gene, CDR1 is SGHNT and CDR2 is YYREEE (reference sequence). The chain's CDR3 is CASSQDLGTGSGWNYGYTF. CDR3 nucleotides: TGTGCCAGCAGCCAAGATCTTGGGACAGGGAGCGGATGGAACTATGGCTACACCTTC.